This TCR beta chain was sequenced during a study of blood T cell repertoires in COVID-19 (dated by TCRdb to about 2020). In the study overall: Samples covering the acute and convalescent phases of COVID-19 were provided by collaborators in the United States, Italy and Spain. The material from the prospective study consisted of cDNA or gDNA derived from T cells, B-cell-depleted T cells, or PBMCs. The dataset comprised deeply sampled blood TCRbeta repertoires from subjects exposed to, actively infected with, or recovered from COVID-19. A freely available public database, intended as a resource for researchers studying the immune response to SARS-CoV-2, is where the repertoires were released. Samples came from the ongoing ImmuneRACE study (first 160 participants) plus 1,254 subjects from 6 global collaborators. Nearly every sample came with metadata listing a de-identified subject ID, COVID-19 status, age in years and sex. Where available, HLA class I and class II types were taken from metadata supplied by the sample provider and were not determined by assay-based typing.

Concerning this clone: This clone's antigen is unknown. Base quality data are lacking; no much larger clone is found one base away. Other nucleotide sequences from this sample produce the same CDR3.

One collaborating source in Seattle enrolled patients during active infection and followed them longitudinally through the course of disease. Whole blood was collected in K2EDTA tubes by collaborating institutions according to the institutions' own protocols. For TCRbeta analysis, collaborators shipped samples as frozen whole blood, isolated PBMCs, or DNA extracted from either of those sample types. Points the paper makes about the study in general: Clinical and demographic metadata were provided uncurated, with the amount varying by source and participant.

The CDR3 contains 14 residues, cysteine and phenylalanine counted. Of the read, only the CDR3 DNA is kept; its 42 bases are in frame from base 1. The V and J ends are trimmed by 0 bases and 2 bases, leaving 8 bases between them. Taken from the germline V gene, the CDR1 and CDR2 loops are SGHRS and YFSETQ. TCRbeta CDR3 regions were amplified from genomic DNA by means of the immunoSEQ Assay, a bias-controlled multiplex PCR. The paper's processing steps were these. The number of nucleated cells in each sample was estimated from the amplification of reference gene primers within the assay. To quantify the absolute abundance of each unique TCRbeta CDR3 rearrangement, sequence reads were collapsed and filtered. For each sample, productive Simpson clonality was calculated by taking the square root of Simpson's diversity index across productive rearrangements. This immuneACCESS table, as held by TCRdb, lists in-frame sequences with V and J called but not all clones. Of the missing ones, under half trace to an unresolved V gene in checked studies; the others have no known cause. V, J and clone size derive from that table, while D and trimming were established from the DNA sequence. For this sample there are a few hundred thousand clones; more than 80% appear just once. In total, the top ten clones hold 6.3% of the sample.

Specimen: peripheral blood. The chain couples TRBV5-1 to TRBJ1-2; TRBD1 is perhaps the D gene, given 6 matching bases. The receptor was isolated from a woman aged 45-65 years with COVID-19, enrolled during active disease. The DNA reads as follows: TGCGCCAGCAGCTTGGGGCAGGGGAACTATGGCTACACCTTC. Translated, this gives CASSLGQGNYGYTF.